This is a list of T cell receptor beta chains from one sample in a study of radiotherapy plus CTLA-4 blockade in lung cancer. Sequencing was performed with immunoSEQ multiplex PCR; in TCRdb, only in-frame clones are kept and a portion is missing. The table has 55,000 to 80,000 clones, 78% seen once. The sample here was peripheral blood, taken from a patient treated with radiotherapy plus ipilimumab. These receptors were collected from a human donor with non-small cell lung cancer who had a complete response to radiotherapy plus ipilimumab. Both conserved end residues are part of each CDR3. D genes are given only for firm matches. Expanded clones are given a class, and other clones once, few, many or no size at all.

d_call | j_call | v_call | clone_size | cdr3_aa | cdr3_nt
TRBD1 | TRBJ1-1 | TRBV6-5 | once | CASKSGGTTEAFF | TGTGCCAGCAAGTCAGGGGGGACCACTGAAGCTTTCTTT
. | TRBJ2-5 | TRBV15 | . | CATSRVPRETQYF | TGTGCCACCAGCAGAGTACCTAGAGAGACCCAGTACTTC
TRBD2 | TRBJ2-5 | TRBV19 | . | CASSSSGLEGGTQYF | TGTGCCAGTAGTTCATCGGGACTAGAGGGGGGGACCCAGTACTTC
. | TRBJ1-2 | TRBV5-1 | . | CASSLAVRGYGYTF | TGCGCCAGCAGCTTGGCCGTCAGAGGCTATGGCTACACCTTC
. | TRBJ2-6 | TRBV5-6 | . | CASSFEGTPGANVLTF | TGTGCCAGCAGCTTTGAAGGGACCCCCGGGGCCAACGTCCTGACTTTC
TRBD1 | TRBJ2-1 | TRBV6-1 | . | CAILKRTGGFNEQFF | TGTGCCATACTTAAGCGGACAGGGGGCTTCAATGAGCAGTTCTTC
TRBD2 | TRBJ2-1 | TRBV15 | . | CATSRGLAVGVGEQFF | TGTGCCACCAGCAGAGGGCTAGCGGTCGGTGTTGGTGAGCAGTTCTTC
TRBD1 | TRBJ2-1 | TRBV6-1 | . | CASSGLRGAGGNEQFF | TGTGCCAGCAGTGGGCTTAGAGGGGCAGGGGGCAATGAGCAGTTCTTC
. | TRBJ2-7 | TRBV2 | . | CASRIQGSYEQYF | TGTGCCAGCAGGATACAGGGCTCCTACGAGCAGTACTTC
. | TRBJ2-7 | TRBV7-2 | . | CASSSDGTYEQYF | TGTGCCAGCAGCTCGGACGGCACCTACGAGCAGTACTTC
. | TRBJ1-4 | TRBV11-2 | . | CASSLRAMPLVEKLFF | TGTGCCAGCAGCTTAAGGGCCATGCCCCTCGTGGAAAAACTGTTTTTT
. | TRBJ1-2 | TRBV10-1 | . | CASSPGGSNYGYTF | TGCGCCAGCAGTCCTGGGGGCTCTAACTATGGCTACACCTTC
TRBD2 | TRBJ2-4 | TRBV10-2 | . | CASRASGGLAKNIQYF | TGCGCCAGCAGAGCTAGCGGGGGGTTAGCCAAAAACATTCAGTACTTC
. | TRBJ2-3 | TRBV29-1 | . | CSVAVGTDTQYF | TGCAGCGTTGCCGTGGGCACAGATACGCAGTATTTT
TRBD2 | TRBJ2-5 | TRBV15 | . | CATSRGLAGAFETQYF | TGTGCCACCAGCAGAGGTCTAGCGGGAGCTTTCGAGACCCAGTACTTC
. | TRBJ2-7 | TRBV20-1 | . | CSAFRGDEQYF | TGCAGTGCTTTCAGGGGGGACGAGCAGTACTTC
. | TRBJ1-1 | TRBV5-1 | few | CASSLGGNTEAFF | TGCGCCAGCAGCCTGGGGGGGAACACTGAAGCTTTCTTT
TRBD2 | TRBJ2-3 | TRBV19 | . | CASHGLAITDTQYF | TGTGCCAGTCATGGACTAGCGATCACAGATACGCAGTATTTT
. | TRBJ1-5 | TRBV19 | . | CASTDVLYSNQPQHF | TGTGCCTCCACCGACGTCCTTTATAGCAATCAGCCCCAGCATTTT
TRBD1 | TRBJ1-1 | TRBV7-8 | . | CASSYRTGAEAFF | TGTGCCAGCAGCTACCGGACAGGGGCTGAAGCTTTCTTT
. | TRBJ2-3 | TRBV10-2 | . | CASSGGGTDTQYF | TGCGCCAGCAGTGGTGGGGGGACAGATACGCAGTATTTT
TRBD1 | TRBJ1-2 | TRBV5-4 | . | CASSFYGDSQGYGYTF | TGTGCCAGCAGCTTTTATGGGGACAGCCAAGGCTATGGCTACACCTTC
. | TRBJ1-2 | TRBV6-5 | . | CASSYSWAGALSGYTF | TGTGCCAGCAGTTACTCGTGGGCAGGGGCCCTCTCTGGCTACACCTTC
. | TRBJ1-4 | TRBV6-7 | . | CASSVSNRDGYEKLFF | TGTGCCAGCAGTGTCTCAAACCGGGACGGTTATGAAAAACTGTTTTTT
. | TRBJ1-5 | TRBV5-6 | . | CASSLRTPSGNQPQHF | TGTGCCAGCAGCTTGAGAACCCCCTCGGGCAATCAGCCCCAGCATTTT
. | TRBJ2-3 | TRBV11-3 | . | CASSLVSGRPDTQYF | TGTGCCAGCAGCTTAGTCAGCGGGCGGCCAGATACGCAGTATTTT
. | TRBJ2-3 | TRBV20-1 | . | CSARATDTQYF | TGCAGTGCTAGGGCCACAGATACGCAGTATTTT
. | TRBJ2-7 | TRBV12-5 | . | CASGLVPKREQYF | TGTGCTAGTGGTTTGGTACCCAAGAGGGAGCAGTACTTC
TRBD2 | TRBJ2-3 | TRBV25-1 | . | CASSKASGGAEDTQYF | TGTGCCAGCAGTAAGGCTAGCGGGGGGGCCGAAGATACGCAGTATTTT